This entry concerns a single TCR beta chain. Measured with immunoSEQ multiplex PCR; TCRdb has only the in-frame clones, and not every one. This sample has about 75,000 clones, with nearly 98% found just once. This entry is derived from a study of technical replicates of blood from a few donors. V lost 4 bases and J lost 1; bases outside the gene matches: 7. The CDR3 extends over 16 amino acids. From germline, CDR1 is SNHLY and CDR2 FYNNEI. The receptor was isolated from a human donor in good health. Material for sequencing was T cells isolated from PBMCs. This chain joins TRBV2 and TRBJ2-5; 9 bases map to TRBD2. In DNA form, the CDR3 reads TGTGCCAGCAGTGCAAGACTAGCGGAAATCCAAGAGACCCAGTACTTC. Translated: CASSARLAEIQETQYF.